The 28 T cell receptor beta chains below were found in one sample sequenced in a study of T cells after yellow fever vaccination (dated by TCRdb to about 2019). Explained via the paper, the treatment or condition label denotes: live attenuated yellow fever vaccine strain. The library was generated by 5' RACE. These reads were obtained on an Illumina HiSeq 2500. The public sequencing data were trimmed at Q25 with fastp and processed into clonotypes with MiXCR by TCRdb, which kept only in-frame beta chains. CDR3 protein sequences are deduplicated, and each keeps its most common genes and DNA. In all, the sample holds 170,000 or so distinct CDR3 sequences, and about 6% of those were seen once. The top ten clones comprise nearly 3% of the sample. Specimen: CD4+ T cells sorted from PBMCs, collected on the day of the first yellow fever vaccination. The origin of the receptors is a man aged 18 to 35 who received the YFV17D yellow fever vaccine.

The chain joins TRBV30 to TRBJ2-7; maybe TRBD1 (6 bases). The germline gives CDR1 GTSNPN, CDR2 SVGIG (reference sequence). The CDR3 extends over 14 amino acids. V dropped 3 bases and J dropped 5 bases, with 17 bases sitting between them. This CDR3 is CAWRGHFGINEQYF. The CDR3 DNA follows: TGTGCCTGGAGGGGACACTTCGGGATTAACGAGCAGTACTTC.

This sequence joins TRBV20-1 and TRBJ1-5; D uncertain. The germline V gene has CDR1 DFQATT and CDR2 SNEGSKA (reference sequence). V lost 1 base and J 2 bases, leaving 9 bases between the germline ends. This CDR3 contains 14 residues. The CDR3: CSARANTGNQPQHF. CDR3 DNA: TGCAGTGCTAGAGCTAATACAGGCAATCAGCCCCAGCATTTT.

This clonotype was observed many times. For the CDR3, the DNA is TGTGCCAGCATCCTGGAGAGGGGGACCTACGAGCAGTACTTC. Its translation: CASILERGTYEQYF. The chain is built from TRBV6-1 and TRBJ2-7, with a tentative D call TRBD1 (6 bases). V shed 7 bases and J shed 2 bases, with 15 bases lying between them. This CDR3 spans 14 amino acids. Germline V gene data show CDR1 as MNHNS and CDR2 as SASEGT.

As to this clonotype: One end of the junction does not line up with germline, which may come from a read error. The chain joins TRBV29-1 to TRBJ2-3, with D unresolved. Germline assignment: CDR1 SQVTM and CDR2 ANQGSEA. This CDR3 contains 12 residues. In DNA form, the CDR3 reads TGCAGCATTGATGAATTTCTGGATACGCAGTATTTT. Protein sequence: CSIDEFLDTQYF.

This clonotype was observed at least ten times. V gene TRBV5-1 combines with J gene TRBJ1-5; no reliable D call. Germline V lookup: CDR1 SGHRS, CDR2 YFSETQ. V was cut by 0 bases and J by 2 bases, with 6 bases left in between. There are 14 residues in the CDR3. CDR3 DNA: TGCGCCAGCAGCTTGGACCTTGGCAATCAGCCCCAGCATTTT. It translates to CASSLDLGNQPQHF.

Many counts were recorded for this clonotype. The gene calls are TRBV7-9 and TRBJ1-1; the D is unclear. Between the trimmed V and J ends, which lost 5 bases and 0 bases, there was a span of 7 bases. CDR1 and CDR2 from the germline V gene are SEHNR and FQNEAQ (reference sequence). The CDR3 totals 13 residues. CDR3 sequence (DNA): TGTGCCAGCAGCCAATATATGAACACTGAAGCTTTCTTT. Translation gives CASSQYMNTEAFF.

The CDR3, as DNA: TGCGCCAGTGCTACGGGTTACACCTTC. Its translation: CASATGYTF. The rearrangement uses TRBV5-1 and TRBJ1-2; D is ambiguous. Germline CDR1 and CDR2: SGHRS and YFSETQ. The V end lost 8 bases, the J end lost 11 bases, and 10 bases lay between the germline ends. The CDR3 covers 9 residues.

This clonotype appeared many times. V is TRBV7-2 and J is TRBJ1-4; D gene uncertain. Trimming cost V 6 bases and J 4 bases, with 15 bases left between them. CDR1 and CDR2 (germline): SGHTA, FQGNSA. The CDR3 extends over 15 amino acids. The CDR3 DNA reads as TGTGCCAGCAGTATTGGTGCGGGCCGTAATGAAAAACTGTTTTTT. Residues: CASSIGAGRNEKLFF.

This clonotype was observed a handful of times. This chain uses TRBV7-9 with TRBJ1-2; 7 bases map to TRBD1. The V segment lost 5 bases and the J segment 0 bases; nucleotides outside the gene matches: 9. Germline lookup yields CDR1 SEHNR and CDR2 FQNEAQ (reference sequence). The length of the CDR3 is 16 residues. The CDR3 protein is CASSPGDSSSNYGYTF. In nucleotides, the CDR3 is TGTGCCAGCAGCCCCGGGGACAGTTCGTCTAACTATGGCTACACCTTC.

This clonotype was recorded at least ten times. This chain links TRBV7-2 with TRBJ1-2; no definite D call. CDR1 and CDR2 from the germline V gene are SGHTA and FQGNSA. V lost 0 bases and J 4 bases, leaving 12 bases between the germline ends. This CDR3 is 15 amino acids long. The CDR3 DNA sequence: TGTGCCAGCAGCTTAGCGCGCAGCCATGCCTATGGCTACACCTTC. Residues: CASSLARSHAYGYTF.

This sequence joins TRBV7-6 and TRBJ2-2; D perhaps matches TRBD1 (6 bases). V was pared by 5 bases and J by 7 bases, with 14 bases between. The CDR3 sequence is 14 residues long. Germline V gene sequence: CDR1 SGHVS, CDR2 FNYEAQ. The CDR3: CASSRTGRNGELFF. The CDR3 DNA is TGTGCCAGCAGCCGAACAGGGCGTAACGGGGAGCTGTTTTTT. Full variable domain (missing parts from reference TRBV7-6 and TRBJ2-2): GAGVSQSPRYKVTKRGQDVALRCDPISGHVSLYWYRQALGQGPEFLTYFNYEAQQDKSGLPNDRFSAERPEGSISTLTIQRTEQRDSAMYRCASSRTGRNGELFFGEGSRLTVL.

This clonotype has a count of ten or more. The chain combines TRBV24-1 with TRBJ2-7, with no clear D. The CDR3 contains 14 residues. Trimming removed 2 bases at V and 2 bases at J, with 9 bases between. CDR1 and CDR2 from the germline V gene are KGHDR and SFDVKD. CDR3 loop: CATSDSDRPYEQYF. CDR3 nucleotide sequence: TGTGCCACCAGTGATTCGGACCGACCCTACGAGCAGTACTTC.

The genes are TRBV24-1 and TRBJ2-2; possible D gene TRBD2, 7 bases. CDR3 length equals 15 residues. V lost 5 bases to trimming and J lost 7 bases, with 16 bases between them. From germline, CDR1 is KGHDR and CDR2 SFDVKD. The CDR3 reads CATSGVGGRGGELFF. CDR3 in DNA: TGTGCCACCAGTGGCGTGGGGGGGCGCGGCGGGGAGCTGTTTTTT.

The rearrangement joins TRBV3-1 to TRBJ2-2, with D perhaps assigned TRBD1 or TRBD2 (5 bases each). This CDR3 region has 14 residues. Per the germline V gene, CDR1 is LGHDT and CDR2 is YNNKEL (reference sequence). The V gene lost 4 bases and the J gene lost 3 bases, with 9 bases spanning the gap. The CDR3 DNA follows: TGTGCCAGCAGCCTAGGGACCTACACCGGGGAGCTGTTTTTT. It specifies CASSLGTYTGELFF.

The CDR3 DNA is TGCAGTGGCCCGACCCTCCTAGCGGGGGGCTACAATGAGCAGTTCTTC. This sequence encodes CSGPTLLAGGYNEQFF. The gene calls are TRBV20-1 and TRBJ2-1, with TRBD2 matching over 11 bases. From germline, CDR1 is DFQATT and CDR2 SNEGSKA (reference sequence). The CDR3 loop spans 16 amino acids. V was clipped by 7 bases and J by 3 bases; unmatched bases: 11.

The chain has TRBV20-1 and TRBJ2-3; 7 bases are shared with TRBD2. Trimming cost V 3 bases and J 3 bases; bases outside gene matches: 12. Per germline, CDR1 DFQATT and CDR2 SNEGSKA (reference sequence). The CDR3 spans 16 residues. The CDR3 spells CSASLLAPSGTDTQYF. Here the CDR3 DNA reads TGCAGTGCTAGTCTATTGGCGCCTAGCGGAACAGATACGCAGTATTTT.

The sample holds a few counts of this clonotype. The chain combines TRBV7-3 with TRBJ2-5, with TRBD1 as a possible D gene (5 bases). The CDR3 totals 15 residues. V was trimmed by 4 bases and J by 2 bases, leaving 14 bases between them. Germline V lookup: CDR1 SGHTA, CDR2 FQGTGA. The CDR3 sequence: CASSSRAQGQETQYF. The DNA of the CDR3 is TGTGCCAGCAGCTCCCGGGCTCAGGGTCAAGAGACCCAGTACTTC. The full variable domain, its missing parts supplied by reference TRBV7-3 and TRBJ2-5, is GAGVSQTPSNKVTEKGKYVELRCDPISGHTALYWYRQSLGQGPEFLIYFQGTGAADDSGLPNDRFFAVRPEGSVSTLKIQRTERGDSAVYLCASSSRAQGQETQYFGPGTRLLVL.

This clonotype was seen more than once but under ten times. The chain carries TRBV4-3 and TRBJ2-3; weak D call: TRBD2 (5 bases). V lost 4 bases to trimming and J lost 5 bases, with 10 bases between them. This CDR3 contains 13 residues. The V gene's germline CDR1 is LGHNA and CDR2 YSLEER. CDR3 DNA sequence: TGCGCCAGCAGCCGAGCCGAGGGAGATACGCAGTATTTT. This sequence encodes CASSRAEGDTQYF.

The table lists this clonotype with a few counts. The chain couples TRBV29-1 to TRBJ2-7; D gene uncertain. In germline, CDR1 is SQVTM, CDR2 ANQGSEA. Between the trimmed V and J ends, which lost 4 bases and 2 bases, there was a span of 6 bases. The CDR3 is made up of 11 amino acids. For the CDR3, the DNA is TGCAGCGTTGTTCGAGCCTACGAGCAGTACGTC. Amino acids: CSVVRAYEQYV.

This clonotype was counted only a few times. The J gene is TRBJ1-2, the V gene TRBV6-5; D not certain. Looked up from germline, CDR1 is MNHEY and CDR2 is SVGAGI. This CDR3 is built from 13 residues. V lost 7 bases and J lost 8, with 17 bases in between. Here the CDR3 DNA reads TGTGCCAGCACCGAGAGGGAGGGATACGGCTACACCTTC. Protein sequence: CASTEREGYGYTF.

This clonotype occurred many times. The chain joins TRBV4-2 to TRBJ2-6, with 9 nucleotides matching TRBD1. V trimming: 6 bases; J trimming: 2 bases; junction bases outside the gene matches: 8. CDR3 length: 17 residues. Germline loops: CDR1 LGHNA, CDR2 YNFKEQ. The CDR3, as DNA: TGTGCCAGCAGGGATCCCGGGACAGGGACTGGGGCCAACGTCCTGACTTTC. Translated: CASRDPGTGTGANVLTF.

V is TRBV20-1 and J is TRBJ2-7, with D possibly TRBD2 on 7 matching bases. Germline V gene sequence: CDR1 DFQATT, CDR2 SNEGSKA (reference sequence). CDR3 length: 14 residues. Trimming took 0 bases from V and 1 from J, leaving 10 bases between them. CDR3 DNA: TGCAGTGCTAGAGAAAGGGGGGGTTCCTACGAGCAGTACGTC. It encodes CSARERGGSYEQYV.

This clonotype was observed at least ten times. V gene TRBV5-6 combines with J gene TRBJ2-3; weak D call: TRBD1 (6 bases). The CDR3 is made up of 13 amino acids. V was trimmed by 3 bases and J by 5 bases, leaving 10 bases between them. Per germline, CDR1 SGHDT and CDR2 YYEEEE. In DNA, the CDR3 is TGTGCCAGCAGCTCAGGGGTCGGAGATACGCAGTATTTT. Its protein product is CASSSGVGDTQYF.

Concerning this clonotype: Mismatch with germline at one junction end may stem from a read error. The rearrangement joins TRBV2 to TRBJ2-5, with 8 bases fitting TRBD2. CDR1 is SNHLY and CDR2 is FYNNEI in the germline V gene. This CDR3 spans 17 amino acids. CDR3 nucleotides: TGTACCAGCAGCCCGTTCCAGTTTAGCGGGGTAAGGGAGACCCAGTACTTC. Translating it yields CTSSPFQFSGVRETQYF.

V gene TRBV5-1 combines with J gene TRBJ2-5; TRBD2 matches at 12 bases. The CDR3 loop spans 17 amino acids. Germline CDR1 is SGHRS and CDR2 is YFSETQ. After removal of 3 bases from V and 13 bases from J, the junction contained 19 bases not matched to a gene. CDR3 in amino acids: CASSSGLAGAIGEPLYF. In DNA, the CDR3 is TGCGCCAGCAGCTCGGGACTAGCGGGCGCGATCGGAGAGCCCCTGTACTTC.

This clonotype was seen more than once but under ten times. This rearrangement joins TRBV5-6 to TRBJ2-7; no clear D. Germline V CDR1 and CDR2: SGHDT, YYEEEE. Trimming stripped 0 bases from V and 4 bases from J, with 14 bases between. The CDR3 totals 15 residues. CDR3 in amino acids: CASSLVGSQLYEQYF. For the CDR3, the DNA is TGTGCCAGCAGCTTGGTGGGCAGTCAGCTTTACGAGCAGTACTTC.

The chain employs TRBV7-2 and TRBJ2-1, with TRBD1 identical over 11 bases. The CDR3 runs to 14 residues. CDR1 is SGHTA and CDR2 is FQGNSA in the germline V gene. Trimming at V came to 5 bases and at J to 10 bases, leaving 7 bases not matched to a gene. This CDR3 reads CASSAGQGAGEQFF. In nucleotides, the CDR3 is TGTGCCAGCAGCGCCGGACAGGGGGCCGGGGAGCAGTTCTTC.

This clonotype has a handful of counts. The V call is TRBV5-1, the J call TRBJ1-5; no clear D gene. This CDR3 has 13 residues. Germline loops: CDR1 SGHRS, CDR2 YFSETQ. V was clipped by 0 bases and J by 10 bases, with 11 bases between them. The CDR3 loop reads CASSLALGAPQHF. The DNA of the CDR3 is TGCGCCAGCAGCTTGGCCCTGGGCGCCCCCCAGCATTTT.